The 5 T cell receptor beta chains reported below all come from one sample, sequenced in a study of molecular identifiers for immune sequencing clone quantification. One entry per CDR3 protein, called by TCRdb with MiXCR from the PCR reads. In the table there are around 480,000 distinct CDR3 sequences, around 23% of which are singletons. The sample taken for sequencing was naive CD8+ T cells from blood, with Jurkat cell RNA spiked in. Subset indicated: FACS-sorted CD8+CD4-CCR7+CD45RA+ naive T cells. The source of these receptors is a human donor in good health. Some libraries in this study had Jurkat cell RNA spiked in.

Only one count was recorded for this clonotype. One end of the junction fails to match germline, which may point to a read error. This chain links TRBV12-3 or TRBV12-4 with TRBJ2-4; the D gene could be TRBD1 or TRBD2 (6 bases each). This CDR3 is built from 13 residues. This CDR3 is CANSLGGRAVQYF. The CDR3, as DNA: TGTGCCAACAGTTTGGGGGGCAGAGCTGTTCAGTACTTC.

The sample holds a few counts of this clonotype. The chain combines TRBV13 with TRBJ2-6, with TRBD2 matching over 15 bases. This CDR3 has 19 residues. In germline, CDR1 is PRHDT, CDR2 FYEKMQ (reference sequence). Germline trimming cut 5 bases from V and 0 bases from J; bases unmatched to any gene: 5. CDR3: CASSPGLAGGVSGANVLTF. DNA for the CDR3: TGTGCCAGCAGCCCGGGACTAGCGGGGGGCGTCTCTGGGGCCAACGTCCTGACTTTC.

Comments on this clonotype: A read error may be the cause here, since a much bigger clone is one base away. The chain has TRBV7-6 and TRBJ1-5; D might be TRBD1 (6 bases). The J call could be wrong; TRBJ2-3 is a better fit for the DNA end. This CDR3 has 13 residues. Germline V gene sequence: CDR1 SGHVS, CDR2 FNYEAQ. CDR3 in amino acids: CASSTGFGQPQYF. The CDR3 DNA is TGTGCCAGCAGCACAGGGTTCGGTCAGCCCCAGTATTTT.

The CDR3 region has the DNA TGTGCCAGTAGTATTTTTCAGGGGGCTCACGAAACTGAAGCTTTCTTT. Its translation is CASSIFQGAHETEAFF. This chain joins TRBV19 and TRBJ1-1; 8 bases match TRBD1. The CDR3 length is 16 residues. J was trimmed by 5 bases and V by 3 bases; bases with no gene match: 11. Germline CDR1 and CDR2: LNHDA and SQIVND (reference sequence).

Concerning this clonotype itself: This clone may be a read error of a much larger clone one base away. This chain connects TRBV5-1 to TRBJ2-7; 7 bases fit TRBD2. V shed 4 bases, J shed 4 bases, and the junction held 11 bases outside the gene matches. Germline CDR1 is SGHRS and CDR2 is YFSETQ. The CDR3 is 15 amino acids. The CDR3 spells CASSQSTGGSYEQYV. DNA of the CDR3: TGCGCCAGCAGCCAATCCACGGGGGGTTCATACGAGCAGTACGTC.